The present T cell receptor (beta chain) was sequenced within a study of graft-versus-host responses after intestinal transplantation (dated by TCRdb to the early 2020s). In terms of the full investigation: Multivisceral, liver-intestinal, or isolated intestinal transplants were received by the recipients. Instead of going to the commercial service, samples from a few later patients were sequenced in-house on an Illumina MiSeq and processed with MiXCR. A cohort of approximately 24 intestinal transplant recipients, including one retransplant, was enrolled, and 3 patients lacking pretransplant specimens were excluded. Alloreactive clones were identified by sequencing pre-transplant mixed lymphocyte reaction products and comparing these products with unstimulated pre-transplant donor and recipient T cells. After intestinal transplantation, graft-versus-host and host-versus-graft alloreactive T cell clones were followed in the graft, circulation and bone marrow using bulk TCR-beta CDR3 sequencing. Donor T cell macrochimerism was defined as a peak of at least 4% donor T cells among recipient peripheral blood mononuclear cells. All recipients received anti-thymocyte globulin induction followed by maintenance tacrolimus and steroids for two to four years.

Of note for this clone: The antigen it binds to is not known. Base qualities were left out, and no much larger clone turns up one base away.

The germline V gene provides CDR1 SNHLY and CDR2 FYNNEI. The CDR3, from cysteine to phenylalanine, totals 13 residues. Only the CDR3 region is kept as DNA, spanning 39 bases read in frame from base 1. Trimming takes 8 bases from V and 4 bases from J, and the germline ends sit 11 bases apart. The time point label corresponds to: cells obtained before transplantation from donor or recipient. CD3+CD4+ and CD3+CD8+ populations were FACS-sorted from unstimulated pre-transplant donor and recipient cells taken from spleen or lymph nodes. The library relied on the immunoSEQ multiplex PCR assay. For most patients, genomic DNA was isolated using the Qiagen DNeasy Blood and Tissue Kit and was shipped frozen to Adaptive Biotechnologies for TCR sequencing. For most patients, genomic DNA was subjected to high-throughput TCR-beta CDR3 sequencing by Adaptive Biotechnologies. Regarding the original processing steps: Adaptive's ImmunoSEQ software was the source of the TCR sequencing data for 18 patients, while a few other patients were processed with MiXCR and VDJtools. CD4 versus CD8 sorting errors were corrected by removing sequences found in both subsets at a frequency ratio below 5:1. Because the origin of CDR3 nucleotide sequences shared between donor and recipient could not be assigned, those sequences were removed. Alloreactive clones required at least 2-fold expansion over unstimulated cells and minimum CFSE-low frequency of 0.002% (template counts) or 0.001% (read counts). Mappable clones were those detected in sequenced pre-transplant spleen, lymph node, or MLR CFSE-low populations of the donor or recipient. Cumulative frequency of alloreactive clones was calculated as a percentage of all sequences weighted by copy number. Held by TCRdb, this immuneACCESS table contains in-frame sequences only and omits some clones. Under half of the omission traces to an unresolved V gene where checked; the cause of the rest is unknown. D and trimming were read from the DNA, whereas the V and J calls and clone size are those reported in that table. This sample lists roughly 100,000 clones; about nine tenths were detected once. Jointly, the top ten make up about 0.18% of the sample.

Points the paper makes about the study in general: Conclusions were limited by the relatively low number and heterogeneity of intestinal transplant patients. In patients with donor T cell macrochimerism, the allografts had high GvH to HvG T cell clonal ratios. Peak levels of circulating GvH clones were associated with declines in HvG clones early after transplant. GvH clones were found in recipient bone marrow, and some of the GvH clones appeared earlier in ileal mucosa or blood, which is consistent with an intestinal mucosal origin.

The chain joins TRBV2 to TRBJ1-4, with a tentative D gene TRBD1 over 6 matching bases. This clonotype was sampled from a human donor who was the organ donor for an intestinal transplant. The sample here was unstimulated CD4+ T cells sorted from spleen or lymph node cells, taken before transplant. CDR3 protein: CASAGRGNEKLFF. Read as DNA, the sequence is TGTGCCAGCGCAGGCAGGGGTAATGAAAAACTGTTTTTT.